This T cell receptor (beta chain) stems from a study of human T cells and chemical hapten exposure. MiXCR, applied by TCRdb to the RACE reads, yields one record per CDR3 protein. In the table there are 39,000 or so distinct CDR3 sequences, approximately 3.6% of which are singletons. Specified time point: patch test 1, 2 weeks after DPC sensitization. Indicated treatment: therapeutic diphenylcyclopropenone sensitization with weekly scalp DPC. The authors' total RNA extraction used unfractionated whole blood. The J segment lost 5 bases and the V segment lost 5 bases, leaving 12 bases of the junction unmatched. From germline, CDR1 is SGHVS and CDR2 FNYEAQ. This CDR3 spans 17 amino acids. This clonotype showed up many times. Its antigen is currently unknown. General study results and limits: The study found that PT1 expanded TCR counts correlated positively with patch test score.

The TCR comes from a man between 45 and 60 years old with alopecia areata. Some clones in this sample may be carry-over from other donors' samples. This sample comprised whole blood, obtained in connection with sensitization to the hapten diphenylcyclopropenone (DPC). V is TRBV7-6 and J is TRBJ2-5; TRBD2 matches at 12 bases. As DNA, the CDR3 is TGTGCCAGCAGCCCAATCATCCCTAGCGGGAGGGGGGAGACCCAGTACTTC. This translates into CASSPIIPSGRGETQYF.